The TCR beta chain under discussion was sequenced for a study of beta chain features in type 1 diabetes. Regarding the study as a whole: Among patients with Type 1 diabetes, TCRB CDR3s were moderately but significantly shorter in every one of the four CD4+ subsets.

This clone has only a few counts. Its antigen is unidentified. Expressed TCRB transcripts were sequenced because the isolated RNA had all been reverse transcribed beforehand. The table came from immunoSEQ multiplex PCR; TCRdb's copy has only in-frame clones and leaves some out. This sample has about 650,000 clones, with around 12% found just once. Germline V gives CDR1 MNHEY, CDR2 SMNVEV (reference sequence). The CDR3 extends over 15 amino acids. Trimming removed 3 bases from V and 10 bases from J, with 19 bases in between. This chain links TRBV27 with TRBJ2-1; tentatively, D is TRBD2 (6 bases). The TCR sequence derives from a man in his thirties or forties with type 1 diabetes. The sequencing sample was made of naive CD4+ T cells from blood. CDR3 amino acids: CASSFRLVGRGEQFF. CDR3 in DNA: TGTGCCAGCAGTTTTAGACTAGTAGGGAGAGGAGAGCAGTTCTTC.